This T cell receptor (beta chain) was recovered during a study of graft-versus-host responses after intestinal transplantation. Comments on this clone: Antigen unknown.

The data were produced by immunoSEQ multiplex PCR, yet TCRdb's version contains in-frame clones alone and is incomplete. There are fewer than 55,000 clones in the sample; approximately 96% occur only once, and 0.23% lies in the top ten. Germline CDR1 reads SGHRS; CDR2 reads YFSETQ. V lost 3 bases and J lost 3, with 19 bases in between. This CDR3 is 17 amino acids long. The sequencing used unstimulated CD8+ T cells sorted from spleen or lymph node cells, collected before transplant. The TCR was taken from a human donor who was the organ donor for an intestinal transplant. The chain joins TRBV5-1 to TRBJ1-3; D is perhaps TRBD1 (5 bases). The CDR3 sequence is CASSSGTGIAYGNTIYF. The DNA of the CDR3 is TGCGCCAGCAGCTCAGGAACAGGAATAGCCTATGGAAACACCATATATTTT. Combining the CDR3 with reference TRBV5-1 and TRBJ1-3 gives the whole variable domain KAGVTQTPRYLIKTRGQQVTLSCSPISGHRSVSWYQQTPGQGLQFLFEYFSETQRNKGNFPGRFSGRQFSNSRSEMNVSTLELGDSALYLCASSSGTGIAYGNTIYFGEGSWLTVV.